The source of this T cell receptor (beta chain) is a study of T cell changes during pregnancy in multiple sclerosis. Profiling relied on immunoSEQ multiplex PCR, and the TCRdb table lists in-frame clones only, not all of them. Counted here are about 35,000 clones, approximately 89% occurring once; the ten biggest clones make up about 0.72%. With V trimmed by 5 bases and J by 9 bases, 12 bases remained unmatched. Per germline, CDR1 MNHNS and CDR2 SASEGT. This CDR3 contains 15 residues. The sequence derives from a female donor in good health, enrolled as a control in a pregnancy study. The sample in question was CD4+ T cells from peripheral blood mononuclear cells, obtained after pregnancy. The V gene is TRBV6-1, the J gene TRBJ2-3, with 9 bases that match TRBD2. This chain's CDR3 is CASSLRSASGITQYF. As DNA, the CDR3 is TGTGCCAGCAGTCTACGTAGCGCTAGCGGGATCACGCAGTATTTT.